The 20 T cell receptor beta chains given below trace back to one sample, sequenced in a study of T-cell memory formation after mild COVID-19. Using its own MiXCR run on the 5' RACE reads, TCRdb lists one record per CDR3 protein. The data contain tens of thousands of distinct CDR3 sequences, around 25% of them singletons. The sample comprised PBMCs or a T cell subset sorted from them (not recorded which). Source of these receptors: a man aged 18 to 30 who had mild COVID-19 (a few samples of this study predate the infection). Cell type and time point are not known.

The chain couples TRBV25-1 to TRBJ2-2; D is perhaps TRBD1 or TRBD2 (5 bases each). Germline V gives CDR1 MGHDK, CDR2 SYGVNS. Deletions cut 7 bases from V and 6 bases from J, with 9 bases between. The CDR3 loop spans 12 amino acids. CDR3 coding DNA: TGTGCCAGCACGGGACCGCCCGGGGAGCTGTTTTTT. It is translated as CASTGPPGELFF.

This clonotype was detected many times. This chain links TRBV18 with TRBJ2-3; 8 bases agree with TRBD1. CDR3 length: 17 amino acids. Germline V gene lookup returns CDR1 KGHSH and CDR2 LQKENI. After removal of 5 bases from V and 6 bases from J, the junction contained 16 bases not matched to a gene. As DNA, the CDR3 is TGTGCCAGCTCATATCCGGAGTTGGGGACAGGAGTCGATACGCAGTATTTT. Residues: CASSYPELGTGVDTQYF.

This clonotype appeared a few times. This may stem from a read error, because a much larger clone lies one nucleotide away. In DNA, the CDR3 is TGTGCCAGCAGCTTAGTCTACGAGCAGTACTTC. It yields the protein CASSLVYEQYF. This chain connects TRBV11-2 to TRBJ2-7; D unclear. Trimming left V 1 base short and J 3 bases short, with 1 base between. The CDR3 spans 11 residues. Per germline, CDR1 SGHAT and CDR2 FQNNGV.

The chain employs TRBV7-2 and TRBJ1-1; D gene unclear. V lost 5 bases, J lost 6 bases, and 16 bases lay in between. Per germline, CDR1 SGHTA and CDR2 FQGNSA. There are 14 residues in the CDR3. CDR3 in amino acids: CASSAFGSQAEAFF. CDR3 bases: TGTGCCAGCAGCGCCTTCGGCAGCCAAGCTGAAGCTTTCTTT.

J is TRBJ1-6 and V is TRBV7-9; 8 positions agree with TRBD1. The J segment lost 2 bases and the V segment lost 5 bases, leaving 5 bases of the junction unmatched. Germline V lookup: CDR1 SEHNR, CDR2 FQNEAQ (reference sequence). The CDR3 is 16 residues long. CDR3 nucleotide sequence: TGTGCCAGCAGCCCCAGGACAGGGCCCTATAATTCACCCCTCCACTTT. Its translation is CASSPRTGPYNSPLHF.

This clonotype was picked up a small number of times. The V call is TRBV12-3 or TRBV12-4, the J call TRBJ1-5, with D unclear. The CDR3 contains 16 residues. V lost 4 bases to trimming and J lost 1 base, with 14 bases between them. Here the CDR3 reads CASSYLGGESNQPQHF. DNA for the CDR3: TGTGCCAGCAGTTATTTAGGTGGGGAAAGCAATCAGCCCCAGCATTTT.

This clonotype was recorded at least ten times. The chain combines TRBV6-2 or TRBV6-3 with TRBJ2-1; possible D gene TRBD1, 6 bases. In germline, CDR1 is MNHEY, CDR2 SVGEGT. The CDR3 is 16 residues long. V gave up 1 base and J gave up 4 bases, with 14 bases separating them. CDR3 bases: TGTGCCAGCAGTTACTGGTCTGGGACAAAGTACAATGAGCAGTTCTTC. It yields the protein CASSYWSGTKYNEQFF.

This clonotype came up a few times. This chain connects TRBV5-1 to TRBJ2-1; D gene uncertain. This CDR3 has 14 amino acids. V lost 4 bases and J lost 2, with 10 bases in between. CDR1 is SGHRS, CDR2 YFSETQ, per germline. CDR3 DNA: TGCGCCAGCAGCCAGGATCTAGCCTACAATGAGCAGTTCTTC. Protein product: CASSQDLAYNEQFF.

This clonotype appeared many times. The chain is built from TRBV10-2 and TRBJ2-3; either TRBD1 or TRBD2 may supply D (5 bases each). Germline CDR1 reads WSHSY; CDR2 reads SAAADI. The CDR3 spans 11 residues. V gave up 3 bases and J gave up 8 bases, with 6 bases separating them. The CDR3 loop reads CASSDGGTQYF. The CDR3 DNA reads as TGCGCCAGCAGTGATGGGGGTACGCAGTATTTT.

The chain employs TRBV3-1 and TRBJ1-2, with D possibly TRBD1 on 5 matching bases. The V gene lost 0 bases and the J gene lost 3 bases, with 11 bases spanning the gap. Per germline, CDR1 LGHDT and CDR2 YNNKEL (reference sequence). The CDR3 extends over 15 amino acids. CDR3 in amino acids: CASSQDEGLDYGYTF. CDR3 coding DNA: TGTGCCAGCAGCCAAGATGAGGGGCTTGACTATGGCTACACCTTC.

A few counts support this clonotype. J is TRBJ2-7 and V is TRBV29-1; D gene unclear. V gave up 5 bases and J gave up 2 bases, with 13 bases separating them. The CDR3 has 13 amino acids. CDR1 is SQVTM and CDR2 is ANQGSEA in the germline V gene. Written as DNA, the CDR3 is TGCAGCGTTCGGTCGGGTCGTGCCTACGAGCAGTACTTC. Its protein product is CSVRSGRAYEQYF.

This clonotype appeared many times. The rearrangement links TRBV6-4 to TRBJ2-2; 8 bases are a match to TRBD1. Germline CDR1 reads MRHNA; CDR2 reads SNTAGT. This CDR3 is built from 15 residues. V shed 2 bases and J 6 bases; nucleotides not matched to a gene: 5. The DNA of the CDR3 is TGTGCCAGCAGTGACGGCAGGGGGCATTCCGGGGAGCTGTTTTTT. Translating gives CASSDGRGHSGELFF.

The CDR3 DNA reads as TGCAGCGTTGGGGTCAGACTGAACACTGAAGCTTTCTTT. Translating it yields CSVGVRLNTEAFF. The rearrangement joins TRBV29-1 to TRBJ1-1; D not resolved. V was clipped by 4 bases and J by 0 bases, with 9 bases between them. The CDR3 has 13 residues. Germline loops: CDR1 SQVTM, CDR2 ANQGSEA.

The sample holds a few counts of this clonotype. The CDR3 DNA sequence: TGTGCCAGCACCCCTAGGGACGAATACGAGCAGTACTTC. It specifies CASTPRDEYEQYF. This rearrangement joins TRBV7-8 to TRBJ2-7, with D perhaps being TRBD1 or TRBD2 (5 bases each). The V end was cut by 7 bases, the J end by 4 bases, with 14 bases between. This CDR3 has 13 amino acids. Germline lookup yields CDR1 SGHVS and CDR2 FQNEAQ.

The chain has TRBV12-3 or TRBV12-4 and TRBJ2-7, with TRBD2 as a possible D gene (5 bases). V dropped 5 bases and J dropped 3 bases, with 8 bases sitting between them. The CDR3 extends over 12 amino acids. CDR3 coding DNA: TGTGCCAGCAGTCCGGGGTTCTACGAGCAGTACTTC. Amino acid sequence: CASSPGFYEQYF.

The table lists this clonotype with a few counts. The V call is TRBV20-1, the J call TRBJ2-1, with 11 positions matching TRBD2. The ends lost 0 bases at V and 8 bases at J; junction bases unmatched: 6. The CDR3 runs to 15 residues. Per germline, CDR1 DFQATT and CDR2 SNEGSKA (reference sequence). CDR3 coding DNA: TGCAGTGCTAGAGAGCTAGCGGGGGGATCAGATGAGCAGTTCTTC. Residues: CSARELAGGSDEQFF.

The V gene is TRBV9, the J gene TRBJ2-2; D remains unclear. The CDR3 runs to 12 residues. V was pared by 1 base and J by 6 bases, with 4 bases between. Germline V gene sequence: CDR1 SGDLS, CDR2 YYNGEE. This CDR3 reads CASSVSAGELFF. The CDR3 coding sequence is TGTGCCAGCAGCGTATCAGCCGGGGAGCTGTTTTTT.

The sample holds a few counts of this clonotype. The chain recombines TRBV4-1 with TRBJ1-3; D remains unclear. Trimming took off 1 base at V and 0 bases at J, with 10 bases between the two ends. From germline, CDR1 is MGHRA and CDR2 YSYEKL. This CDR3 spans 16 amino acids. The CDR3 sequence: CASSQVRGYSGNTIYF. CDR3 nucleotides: TGCGCCAGCAGCCAAGTCCGGGGTTACTCTGGAAACACCATATATTTT.

CDR3 in amino acids: CASSTWKGTDTQYF. The CDR3 DNA reads as TGTGCCAGCAGCACCTGGAAGGGCACAGATACGCAGTATTTT. The chain recombines TRBV11-2 with TRBJ2-3, with D unresolved. The CDR3 consists of 14 residues. Germline CDR1 reads SGHAT; CDR2 reads FQNNGV. Trimming removed 5 bases at V and 1 base at J, with 10 bases between.

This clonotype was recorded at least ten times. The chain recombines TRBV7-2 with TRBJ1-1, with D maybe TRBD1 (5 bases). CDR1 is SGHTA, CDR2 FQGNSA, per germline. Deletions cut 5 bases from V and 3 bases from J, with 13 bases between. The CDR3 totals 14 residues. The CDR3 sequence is CASSPSGWDTEAFF. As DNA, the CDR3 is TGTGCCAGCAGCCCGTCAGGGTGGGACACTGAAGCTTTCTTT.